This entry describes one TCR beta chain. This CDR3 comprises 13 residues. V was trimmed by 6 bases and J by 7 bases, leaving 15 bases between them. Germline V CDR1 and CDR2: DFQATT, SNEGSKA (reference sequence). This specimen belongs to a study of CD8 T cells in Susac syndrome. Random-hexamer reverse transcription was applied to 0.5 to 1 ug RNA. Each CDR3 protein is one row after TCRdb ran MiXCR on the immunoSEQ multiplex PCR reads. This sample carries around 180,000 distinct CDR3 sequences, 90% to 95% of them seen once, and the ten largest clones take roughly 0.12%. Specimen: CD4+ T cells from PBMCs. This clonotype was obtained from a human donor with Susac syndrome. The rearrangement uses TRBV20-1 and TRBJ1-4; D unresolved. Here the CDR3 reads CSARRGLSEKLFF. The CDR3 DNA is TGCAGTGCCCGGCGGGGTCTTTCTGAAAAACTGTTTTTT.